The subject of this entry is one TCR beta chain. The V gene's germline CDR1 is LGHNA and CDR2 YNFKEQ. The CDR3 is 16 amino acids. V was pared by 5 bases and J by 1 base, with 9 bases of the junction left unmatched. TCRdb analysed the RT-PCR reads with MiXCR anew, one entry per CDR3 protein. The repertoire holds about 680,000 distinct CDR3 sequences, with 14% as singletons. The receptor's source is a female donor in good health, serving as a healthy control. Sequencing used memory CD4+ T cells from blood. The rearrangement links TRBV4-2 to TRBJ2-7; 9 bases align to TRBD1. The CDR3 region is CASSGAGQGVSYEQYF. In DNA form, the CDR3 reads TGTGCCAGCAGCGGAGCGGGACAGGGAGTTTCCTACGAGCAGTACTTC.